This TCR beta chain was obtained from a study of T cell responses to AZD1222 COVID-19 vaccine listed by TCRdb under 2021. Concerning the study at large: TCR sequencing covered fewer than 250 trial participants: 200 to 220 given two doses of AZD1222 and 26 given two doses of MenACWY control vaccine. Enrollment into the trials was organized by age into subgroups of 18-55, 56-69 and 70-plus years, and those subgroups contained roughly 160, 29 and 62 TCR-sequenced participants, respectively. The study at large found these results: Because no samples from the day 14 peak response were available, repertoires could be characterized only after the peak T cell response. Nearly half of unique spike-specific TCRs reportedly recognized epitopes outside regions mutated in the B.1.351 and B.1.1.7 variants. The 56-69-year group was small, and its depth increase did not reach significance, likely because of low power. After two AZD1222 doses, both the breadth and the depth of spike-specific TCRs were significantly higher than at day 0 and than in MenACWY recipients. Conclusions about previously exposed vaccinees were limited because only six AZD1222 recipients were SARS-CoV-2 seropositive at baseline. Vaccine-associated CD4 TCRs spanned the whole spike protein, with dominant responses in regions 160-218 and 743-854. Participants were mostly white British, with more females than males. The authors suggested clonal diversity may have been underestimated.

The CDR3 regions of human TCRbeta chains were subjected to immunosequencing. The study's processing was this. TCRs in the repertoires were matched against a reference library of SARS-CoV-2-specific TCRs that had been generated with the MIRA antigen-specificity platform. Breadth was defined as the fraction of unique TCRs that were SARS-CoV-2-associated, and depth was defined as the fraction of total T cells that were SARS-CoV-2-associated. Using the MIRA data, each spike-specific TCR was mapped to the spike region that the TCR reacts to and placed in a CD4 or CD8 class. Log10-transformed breadth and depth values were compared by one-way ANOVA with Sidak's multiple comparisons tests. TCRdb obtained this table from immuneACCESS and retained in-frame rearrangements with V and J assigned. These tables miss some clones; where compared with another copy, unresolved V genes account for less than half of the shortfall, and the remainder is unexplained. D and trimming were read from the DNA, whereas the V and J calls and clone size are those reported in that table. This sample lists approximately 130,000 clones; 80% to 95% were detected once. Roughly 4.2% of the sample is taken by the ten largest.

Sample time point, as interpreted from the label and publication: about 28 days (+/-7) after the second vaccine dose. The sample's treatment or condition label, in plain terms: meningococcal conjugate vaccine given as trial control. Vaccinee samples came from UK trials COV001 and COV002, including a single-blind randomized controlled phase 2/3 trial of AZD1222 (ChAdOx1 nCoV-19) in healthy adults. For TCRbeta chain sequencing, PBMC samples were collected from trial participants at day 0 and at day 28 after the second dose. Via the germline V gene, CDR1 is SGHDT and CDR2 YYEEEE. The CDR3 runs 15 residues from the cysteine to the phenylalanine. Kept here is only the CDR3 DNA, which spans 45 bases and is read in frame from base 1. The germline ends are 16 bases apart after V is trimmed by 4 bases and J by 3 bases. Details on this clone: The antigen it recognizes is unknown. Per-nucleotide qualities are absent, and no much larger clonotype sits a single base away.

The TCR sequence derives from an adult who received the MenACWY meningococcal vaccine as a control. The chain couples TRBV5-6 to TRBJ2-5; a confident D gene designation cannot be given. The sample consisted of peripheral blood, taken 28 days after the second dose of the MenACWY control vaccine. CDR3 sequence: CASSPGSLTKETQYF. In nucleotide form, the sequence is TGTGCCAGCAGCCCTGGCAGCCTAACAAAAGAGACCCAGTACTTC.